This T cell receptor (beta chain) emerged from a study of T cell responses to AZD1222 COVID-19 vaccine (dated by TCRdb to the early 2020s). Notes on the research overall: AZD1222 recipients with second doses at about 4 weeks or about 12 weeks were pooled, because spike-specific TCR depth and breadth did not differ between schedules. A total of 240 or so trial participants underwent TCR sequencing, of whom roughly 210 had received two doses of AZD1222 and 26 had received two doses of the MenACWY control vaccine. Trial participants were enrolled into age subgroups of 18-55, 56-69 and 70-plus years, which contained about 150, 28 and 57 TCR-sequenced participants, respectively.

Here is what the overall study found, with its caveats: Vaccine-associated CD4 TCRs spanned the whole spike protein, with dominant responses in regions 160-218 and 743-854. In the small 56-69-year group, the increase in depth fell short of significance, most likely because of low power. Reportedly, close to half of the unique spike-specific TCRs recognized epitopes lying outside the regions that are mutated in the B.1.351 and B.1.1.7 variants. Because no samples from the day 14 peak response were available, repertoires could be characterized only after the peak T cell response. Conclusions about previously exposed vaccinees were limited because only six AZD1222 recipients were SARS-CoV-2 seropositive at baseline. Participants were mostly white British, with more females than males. The authors suggested clonal diversity may have been underestimated. A significant rise in spike-specific TCR breadth and depth was observed after two AZD1222 doses relative to day 0 and relative to MenACWY recipients.

In the case of this clone: Its cognate antigen has yet to be identified. Base-call qualities are not available, and no considerably larger clone is one nucleotide away.

There are 15 amino acids in the CDR3, from cysteine to phenylalanine inclusive. The kept DNA is CDR3 alone, 45 bases in frame from the first base. From the germline V gene, CDR1 is MNHEY and CDR2 is SVGAGI. V loses 0 bases, J loses 3 bases, and the germline ends lie 12 bases apart. The CDR3 regions of human TCRbeta chains were analyzed by immunosequencing. Regarding the original processing steps: Repertoire TCRs were checked for matches against a reference library of SARS-CoV-2-specific TCRs that had been generated using the MIRA antigen-specificity platform. Breadth meant the fraction of unique TCRs that were SARS-CoV-2-associated, whereas depth meant the fraction of total T cells that were SARS-CoV-2-associated. Using the MIRA data, each spike-specific TCR was mapped to the spike region that the TCR reacts to and placed in a CD4 or CD8 class. Log10-transformed breadth and depth values were compared by one-way ANOVA with Sidak's multiple comparisons tests. In TCRdb, the immuneACCESS table is reduced to in-frame sequences with V and J assigned. These tables do not hold every clone; where another copy was compared, an unresolved V gene accounts for under half, and the others remain unexplained. Clone size and V and J calls were adopted from that table, with D and trimming inferred from the DNA. The sample profile shows about 150,000 clones; more than 80% of them were found once. Jointly, the top ten make up roughly 4.3% of the sample.

The intended sense of this specimen's time point label: baseline before first vaccination. The vaccinee samples were drawn from two UK trials, COV001 and COV002, one of which was a single-blind randomized controlled phase 2/3 trial testing AZD1222 (ChAdOx1 nCoV-19) in healthy adults. Trial participant PBMC samples were collected at day 0 and day 28 after the second dose for TCRbeta chain sequencing. This specimen consisted of peripheral blood, obtained on day 0 of AZD1222 vaccination. The rearrangement combines TRBV6-5 with TRBJ2-7, with a tentative D gene TRBD1 over 6 matching bases. This TCR was recovered from an adult in good health. The DNA sequence is as follows: TGTGCCAGCAGTTACTCGGGGGCGCCGGGCTACGAGCAGTACTTC. Its protein is CASSYSGAPGYEQYF.